This entry concerns a single T cell receptor beta chain. Naive CD8 populations comprised CD45RO-negative cells positively selected for CCR7, excluding terminally differentiated effector memory CD45RA+ cells. Those who donated, Caucasian adults without exception, all lived in Nashville, Tennessee. The data are from a study of shared clonotypes between healthy human individuals. Assay runs were performed at deep level. The protocol was immunoSEQ multiplex PCR, while the TCRdb copy is restricted to in-frame clones and leaves out a portion. Of more than 2 million clones in the sample, roughly 93% were seen once. Germline CDR1 is MGHRA and CDR2 is YSYEKL. The CDR3 is made up of 16 amino acids. The V and J ends lost 1 base and 3 bases respectively, with 15 bases between them.

Specimen: naive CD8+ T cells from PBMCs. This receptor was taken from a man between 18 and 35 years old in good health. Some clones in this sample may be carry-over from other donors' samples. This chain connects TRBV4-1 to TRBJ1-2; D gene uncertain. The CDR3 reads CASSQVGWGGDYGYTF. The CDR3 DNA sequence: TGCGCCAGCAGCCAAGTTGGCTGGGGAGGTGACTATGGCTACACCTTC.